Listed here is a single T cell receptor (beta chain). The antigen remains undetermined. The sample is drawn from a study of T-cell reconstitution after alpha-beta-depleted transplantation in children. The study's findings and limits: It was newly produced T cells that mostly accounted for T-cell counts and diversity one year after transplant. The high TCRbeta diversity at day 60 in some patients came from surviving recipient T cells and thymic progenitors. The study reportedly traced alpha-beta T cells about two months after transplant to several hundred expanded graft clones.

A TCRbeta library incorporating unique molecular identifiers was prepared. One entry per CDR3 protein, called by TCRdb with MiXCR from the PCR reads. The sample carries about 250,000 distinct CDR3 sequences, around 25% recorded once. The CDR3 length is 20 residues. Looked up from germline, CDR1 is SGHRS and CDR2 is YFSETQ. V trimming: 4 bases; J trimming: 3 bases; junction bases outside the gene matches: 22. The receptor was derived from a female patient aged 2-15 years who had a stem cell transplant for congenital amegakaryocytic thrombocytopenia, so the T cells may come from the graft donor. The material sequenced was PBMCs, mostly from graft donor cells, taken 360 days after TCRalphabeta/CD19-depleted stem cell transplant. V gene TRBV5-1 combines with J gene TRBJ2-3, with TRBD2 matching 8 bases. CDR3: CASSGSSGGHWASTTDTQYF. The DNA for the CDR3 is TGCGCCAGCAGCGGCTCCAGCGGGGGCCATTGGGCCTCTACAACAGATACGCAGTATTTT.